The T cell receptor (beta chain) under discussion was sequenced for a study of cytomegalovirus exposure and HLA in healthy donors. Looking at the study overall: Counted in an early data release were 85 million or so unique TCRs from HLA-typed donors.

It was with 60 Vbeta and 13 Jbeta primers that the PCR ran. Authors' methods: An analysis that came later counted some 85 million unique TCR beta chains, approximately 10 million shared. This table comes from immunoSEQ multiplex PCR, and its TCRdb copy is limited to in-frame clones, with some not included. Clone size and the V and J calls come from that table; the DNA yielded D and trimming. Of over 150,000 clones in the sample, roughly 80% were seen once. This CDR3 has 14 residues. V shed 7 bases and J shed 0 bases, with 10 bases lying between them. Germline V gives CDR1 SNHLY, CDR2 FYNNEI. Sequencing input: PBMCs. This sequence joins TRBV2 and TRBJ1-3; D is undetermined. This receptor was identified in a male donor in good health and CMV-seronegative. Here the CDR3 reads CASKEASSGNTIYF. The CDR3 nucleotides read TGTGCCAGCAAGGAGGCCAGCTCTGGAAACACCATATATTTT.